Below, 22 T cell receptor beta chains from the same sample are listed, as sequenced in a study of Graves' ophthalmopathy and Graves' hyperthyroidism. Amplification from RNA transcripts yielded the TCR beta CDR3 regions. Second-round multiplex PCR came after first-round RT-PCR with HTBI primers. Using its own MiXCR run on the multiplex PCR reads, TCRdb lists one record per CDR3 protein. The profile covers under 350,000 distinct CDR3 sequences, with 15% to 20% appearing a single time and approximately 13% taken by the ten largest. The sample consisted of peripheral blood. The receptors stem from an adult man with Graves' ophthalmopathy.

In this sample, this clonotype turned up many times. The rearrangement links TRBV3-1 to TRBJ1-5; 7 nucleotides align to TRBD1. With V trimmed by 4 bases and J by 3 bases, 9 bases remained unmatched. The CDR3 sequence is 16 residues long. CDR1 and CDR2 from the germline V gene are LGHDT and YNNKEL (reference sequence). The DNA of the CDR3 is TGTGCCAGCAGCCCGTCCCGGGACAGTTACAATCAGCCCCAGCATTTT. Protein product: CASSPSRDSYNQPQHF.

This clonotype was detected ten times or more. The chain links TRBV20-1 to TRBJ1-5; 7 positions match TRBD1. The CDR3 extends over 11 amino acids. The germline CDR1 and CDR2 sequences are DFQATT and SNEGSKA (reference sequence). The CDR3 protein is CSSGGNQPQHF. CDR3 bases: TGCAGCTCAGGGGGGAATCAGCCCCAGCATTTT.

As to this clonotype: It may be a read error: a sequence one base away is much more abundant. The chain is built from TRBV2 and TRBJ2-2; unclear D gene. In germline, CDR1 is SNHLY, CDR2 FYNNEI. The V and J ends lost 7 bases and 1 base respectively, with 10 bases between them. CDR3 size: 14 residues. CDR3 in DNA: TGTGCCAGCAAGGAGTTCATGAACACCGGGGAGCTGTTTTTT. This sequence encodes CASKEFMNTGELFF. Together with reference TRBV2 and TRBJ2-2, the CDR3 gives the full variable domain: EPEVTQTPSHQVTQMGQEVILRCVPISNHLYFYWYRQILGQKVEFLVSFYNNEISEKSEIFDDQFSVERPDGSNFTLKIRSTKLEDSAMYFCASKEFMNTGELFFGEGSRLTVL.

In its sample, this clonotype was seen many times. The V call is TRBV28, the J call TRBJ1-6; D is unresolved. This CDR3 comprises 15 residues. V lost 6 bases, J lost 0 bases, and 9 bases lay in between. The germline V gene encodes CDR1 MDHEN and CDR2 SYDVKM. In DNA, the CDR3 is TGTGCCAGCAGGCCCACCGGCTCCTATAATTCACCCCTCCACTTT. It translates to CASRPTGSYNSPLHF.

This clonotype came up many times. V gene TRBV7-8 combines with J gene TRBJ1-2, with TRBD1 as a possible D gene (5 bases). Germline V gives CDR1 SGHVS, CDR2 FQNEAQ. Trimming left V 1 base short and J 7 bases short, with 7 bases between. This CDR3 region has 12 residues. DNA for the CDR3: TGTGCCAGCAGCTTAGTGGGGCTTGGCTACACCTTC. Amino acid sequence: CASSLVGLGYTF.

This clonotype occurred a few times. The genes are TRBV18 and TRBJ1-2; perhaps TRBD1 as D (5 bases). Germline CDR1 reads KGHSH; CDR2 reads LQKENI. Trimming cost V 2 bases and J 2 bases, with 15 bases left between them. The CDR3 loop spans 16 amino acids. CDR3 bases: TGTGCCAGCTCACCAAGGGGAAGAGGTTTCAACTATGGCTACACCTTC. Its translation is CASSPRGRGFNYGYTF.

This clonotype was counted at least ten times. The J gene is TRBJ2-6, the V gene TRBV15; D gene ambiguous. V shed 6 bases and J shed 0 bases, with 15 bases lying between them. Per germline, CDR1 LNHNV and CDR2 YYDKDF (reference sequence). This CDR3 has 17 amino acids. In nucleotides, the CDR3 is TGTGCCACCAGGGGTTCACTGTTCGGCTCTGGGGCCAACGTCCTGACTTTC. Amino acids: CATRGSLFGSGANVLTF. The variable domain in full, completed from reference TRBV15 and TRBJ2-6, reads DAMVIQNPRYQVTQFGKPVTLSCSQTLNHNVMYWYQQKSSQAPKLLFHYYDKDFNNEADTPDNFQSRRPNTSFCFLDIRSPGLGDTAMYLCATRGSLFGSGANVLTFGAGSRLTVL.

This clonotype came up many times. This sequence joins TRBV2 and TRBJ2-5; no definite D call. Deletions cut 5 bases from V and 2 bases from J, with 12 bases between. Germline CDR1 SNHLY, CDR2 FYNNEI. The length of the CDR3 is 14 residues. As DNA, the CDR3 is TGTGCCAGCAGTTTAAACAGAGAACAAGAGACCCAGTACTTC. Protein product: CASSLNREQETQYF.

This clonotype has a count of ten or more. CDR3 region: CAWSVTGPGTQYF. CDR3 sequence (DNA): TGTGCCTGGAGTGTAACTGGTCCAGGGACCCAGTACTTC. V usage is TRBV30 and J usage is TRBJ2-5; D unclear. The CDR3 has 13 amino acids. Germline CDR1 reads GTSNPN; CDR2 reads SVGIG (reference sequence). Trimming stripped 0 bases from V and 7 bases from J, with 12 bases between.

Ten or more counts support this clonotype. The CDR3 is CASSVQAGGLSGNTIYF. DNA for the CDR3: TGTGCCAGCAGCGTACAGGCAGGGGGCCTCTCTGGAAACACCATATATTTT. The chain combines TRBV9 with TRBJ1-3, with 8 bases aligning to TRBD1. The CDR3 runs 17 residues. CDR1 SGDLS and CDR2 YYNGEE come from the germline V gene. J lost 0 bases, V lost 1 base, and 6 bases had no gene match.

This clonotype was observed at least ten times. The J gene is TRBJ2-7, the V gene TRBV11-2; 12 positions agree with TRBD2. The CDR3 totals 17 residues. Germline loops: CDR1 SGHAT, CDR2 FQNNGV. The junction had 13 bases not matched to a gene; V was cut back by 4 bases and J by 6 bases. CDR3 protein: CASSSPLGLAGPFEQYF. CDR3 coding DNA: TGTGCCAGCAGCTCACCCTTAGGACTAGCGGGGCCCTTCGAGCAGTACTTC.

As to this clonotype: Germline and junction disagree at one end, which may indicate a read error. The gene calls are TRBV27 and TRBJ2-7; D is perhaps TRBD1 (5 bases). Germline values: CDR1 MNHEY, CDR2 SMNVEV (reference sequence). The CDR3 spans 13 residues. Here the CDR3 reads CAGSWGTSYEQYF. CDR3 nucleotides: TGTGCCGGCAGTTGGGGCACATCCTACGAGCAGTACTTC.

This clonotype appeared many times. The rearrangement links TRBV27 to TRBJ1-2; D remains unclear. CDR3 length: 14 amino acids. Trimming shortened V by 6 bases and J by 6 bases, and 17 bases separated the two germline ends. Looked up from germline, CDR1 is MNHEY and CDR2 is SMNVEV (reference sequence). CDR3 sequence: CASRKSEAYDGYTF. Here the CDR3 DNA reads TGTGCCAGCAGGAAGTCAGAGGCCTACGATGGCTACACCTTC.

This clonotype appeared many times. The rearrangement uses TRBV24-1 and TRBJ2-2; 7 nucleotides agree with TRBD2. The CDR3 contains 20 residues. Looked up from germline, CDR1 is KGHDR and CDR2 is SFDVKD. Losses at the gene ends were 0 bases for V and 0 bases for J; bases not matched to a gene: 12. CDR3 coding DNA: TGTGCCACCAGTGATTTGCCTGGTCGGGCTAGCGGAACGAACACCGGGGAGCTGTTTTTT. Encoded protein: CATSDLPGRASGTNTGELFF.

In its sample, this clonotype was seen a few times. This chain links TRBV6-5 with TRBJ2-7, with TRBD1 matching 10 bases. V shed 1 base, J shed 7 bases, and the junction held 10 bases outside the gene matches. The germline CDR1 and CDR2 sequences are MNHEY and SVGAGI. CDR3 size: 16 residues. The CDR3 DNA reads TGTGCCAGCAGTTACTTCCCCGGACAGGGGGTGGGGGAGCAGTACTTC. Residues: CASSYFPGQGVGEQYF.

The genes are TRBV6-5 and TRBJ1-5, with D uncertain. The V and J ends lost 8 bases and 5 bases respectively, with 13 bases between them. The CDR3 is 13 amino acids. The germline V gene encodes CDR1 MNHEY and CDR2 SVGAGI. CDR3 nucleotide sequence: TGTGCCAGCGTTGTTCACGGGGATCAGCCCCAGCATTTT. Amino acid sequence: CASVVHGDQPQHF.

V usage is TRBV12-3 or TRBV12-4 and J usage is TRBJ1-2; D is uncertain. The V gene lost 6 bases and the J gene lost 8 bases, with 16 bases spanning the gap. This CDR3 has 13 amino acids. CDR3 bases: TGTGCCAGCAGCCGGGGATTTATCCGGGGCTACACCTTC. The encoded protein is CASSRGFIRGYTF.

With respect to this clonotype: Just one base apart from a much larger clone, this may be a read error. V gene TRBV30 combines with J gene TRBJ1-1; TRBD1 matches at 10 bases. The CDR3 has 15 amino acids. Germline CDR1 reads GTSNPN; CDR2 reads SVGIG (reference sequence). CDR3 DNA: TGTGCCTGGAGTGGGGGACAGGGGCCGAACACTGTAGCTTTCTTT. As protein: CAWSGGQGPNTVAFF.

This clonotype has a count of ten or more. This chain uses TRBV28 with TRBJ2-7; D perhaps matches TRBD1 (6 bases). Germline CDR1 MDHEN, CDR2 SYDVKM. V dropped 6 bases and J dropped 5 bases, with 17 bases sitting between them. This CDR3 comprises 14 residues. The DNA for the CDR3 is TGTGCCAGCAGATTCTCAGGGGAAAGGCACGAGCAGTACTTC. Encoded protein: CASRFSGERHEQYF.

This clonotype occurred many times. CDR3 DNA sequence: TGTGCCAGCAGGCAACTACAGGGAGAGGACACTGAAGCTTTCTTT. Protein product: CASRQLQGEDTEAFF. The chain links TRBV12-3 or TRBV12-4 to TRBJ1-1, with D perhaps matching TRBD1 (6 bases). The CDR3 runs to 15 residues. V was pared by 6 bases and J by 3 bases, with 17 bases between.

This clonotype was detected ten times or more. CDR3 in amino acids: CASSAGTAFNQETQYF. As DNA, the CDR3 is TGTGCCAGCAGCGCCGGGACAGCTTTTAATCAAGAGACCCAGTACTTC. The rearrangement links TRBV9 to TRBJ2-5, with 7 bases identical to TRBD1. The J segment lost 2 bases and the V segment lost 3 bases, leaving 10 bases of the junction unmatched. Germline assignment: CDR1 SGDLS and CDR2 YYNGEE. The CDR3 extends over 16 amino acids.

This clonotype was detected many times. Here the CDR3 DNA reads TGTGCCAGTAGTATAACGGGGATTGGTCAGCCCCAGCATTTT. Translated: CASSITGIGQPQHF. The V and J genes are TRBV19 and TRBJ1-5; D gene uncertain. Per the germline V gene, CDR1 is LNHDA and CDR2 is SQIVND (reference sequence). V was trimmed by 2 bases and J by 6 bases, leaving 11 bases between them. The CDR3 extends over 14 amino acids. Full variable domain (outside the CDR3, taken from reference TRBV19 and TRBJ1-5): DGGITQSPKYLFRKEGQNVTLSCEQNLNHDAMYWYRQDPGQGLRLIYYSQIVNDFQKGDIAEGYSVSREKKESFPLTVTSAQKNPTAFYLCASSITGIGQPQHFGDGTRLSIL.